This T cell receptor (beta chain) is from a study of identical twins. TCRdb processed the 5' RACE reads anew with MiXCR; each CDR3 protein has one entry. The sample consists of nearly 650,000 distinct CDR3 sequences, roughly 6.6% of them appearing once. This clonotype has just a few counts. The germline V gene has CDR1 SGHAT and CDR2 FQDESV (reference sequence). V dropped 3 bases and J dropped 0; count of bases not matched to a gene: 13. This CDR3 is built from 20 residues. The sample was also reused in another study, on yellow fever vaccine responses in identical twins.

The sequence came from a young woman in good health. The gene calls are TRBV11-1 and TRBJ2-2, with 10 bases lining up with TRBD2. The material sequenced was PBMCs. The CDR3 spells CASSFPYLAGDNANTGELFF. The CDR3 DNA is TGTGCCAGCAGCTTCCCTTACCTAGCGGGGGACAACGCGAACACCGGGGAGCTGTTTTTT. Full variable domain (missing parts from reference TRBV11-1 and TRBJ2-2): EAEVAQSPRYKITEKSQAVAFWCDPISGHATLYWYRQILGQGPELLVQFQDESVVDDSQLPKDRFSAERLKGVDSTLKIQPAELGDSAMYLCASSFPYLAGDNANTGELFFGEGSRLTVL.